Listed here are 3 T cell receptor beta chains from one sample, sequenced in a study of cytomegalovirus exposure and HLA in healthy donors. PCR was performed using 60 Vbeta and 13 Jbeta primers. Produced via immunoSEQ multiplex PCR; TCRdb's table is partial and in-frame only. The table records about 180,000 clones, around 80% of them present only once. The sample comprised PBMCs. These receptors originate from a man between 35 and 55 years old in good health and CMV-seronegative.

The V gene is TRBV7-8, the J gene TRBJ1-1, with TRBD1 identical over 8 bases. Germline V gene lookup returns CDR1 SGHVS and CDR2 FQNEAQ. CDR3 size: 15 residues. Trimming at V came to 4 bases and at J to 0 bases, leaving 4 bases not matched to a gene. The CDR3 region has the DNA TGTGCCAGCAGCTCAGGGGGCCCAGTGAACACTGAAGCTTTCTTT. Amino acid sequence: CASSSGGPVNTEAFF.

V and J are TRBV9 and TRBJ2-7; 8 bases are shared with TRBD2. The CDR3 sequence is 15 residues long. Germline CDR1 is SGDLS and CDR2 is YYNGEE. J gave up 5 bases and V 0 bases, and 7 bases lay outside the gene matches. The chain's CDR3 is CASSVGRGGRDEQYF. As DNA, the CDR3 is TGTGCCAGCAGCGTAGGTCGGGGGGGGAGGGACGAGCAGTACTTC.

The chain joins TRBV7-2 to TRBJ2-3, with 13 bases that match TRBD2. V was pared by 5 bases and J by 6 bases, with 11 bases of the junction left unmatched. Germline loops: CDR1 SGHTA, CDR2 FQGNSA. CDR3 length equals 17 residues. CDR3 in DNA: TGTGCCAGCAGCCCTGGACTAGCGGGAGACGGGTCCGATACGCAGTATTTT. This sequence encodes CASSPGLAGDGSDTQYF.